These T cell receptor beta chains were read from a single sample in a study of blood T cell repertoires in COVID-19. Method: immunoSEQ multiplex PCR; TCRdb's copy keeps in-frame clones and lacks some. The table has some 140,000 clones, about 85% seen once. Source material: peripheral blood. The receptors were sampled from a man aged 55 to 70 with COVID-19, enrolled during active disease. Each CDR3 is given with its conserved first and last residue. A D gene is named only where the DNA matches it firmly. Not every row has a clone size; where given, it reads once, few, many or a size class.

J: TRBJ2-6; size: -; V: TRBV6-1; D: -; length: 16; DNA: TGTGCCAGCAGTGATGGAGCAGGGGCTGGGGCCAACGTCCTGACTTTC; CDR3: CASSDGAGAGANVLTF
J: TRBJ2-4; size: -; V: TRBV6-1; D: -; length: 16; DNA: TGTGCCAGCAGTGTGATGACCGGGACTCCCGAAAACATTCAGTACTTC; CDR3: CASSVMTGTPENIQYF
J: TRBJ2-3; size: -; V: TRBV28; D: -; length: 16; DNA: TGTGCCAGCACCCTGGGTGTGGGGACTAGCACAGATACGCAGTATTTT; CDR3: CASTLGVGTSTDTQYF
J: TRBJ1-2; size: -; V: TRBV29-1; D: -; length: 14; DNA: TGCAGCGTTGAAGGGCAGGGGTCTAACTATGGCTACACCTTC; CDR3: CSVEGQGSNYGYTF
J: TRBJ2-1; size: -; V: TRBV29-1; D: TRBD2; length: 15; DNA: TGCAGCGTTGAAGATTGGGGGGGATCCAACAATGAGCAGTTCTTC; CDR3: CSVEDWGGSNNEQFF
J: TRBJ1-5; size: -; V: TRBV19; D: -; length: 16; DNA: TGTGCCAGTACTCCCCAGGGGCGGGGGGAATTTCAGCCCCAGCATTTT; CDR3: CASTPQGRGEFQPQHF
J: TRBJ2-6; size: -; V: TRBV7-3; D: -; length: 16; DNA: TGTGCCAGCAGCTTCGAGGGTCTGTCAGGGGCCAACGTCCTGACTTTC; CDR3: CASSFEGLSGANVLTF
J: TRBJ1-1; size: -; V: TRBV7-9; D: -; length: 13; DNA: TGTGCCAGCAATAGACAGGAGAACACTGAAGCTTTCTTT; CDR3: CASNRQENTEAFF
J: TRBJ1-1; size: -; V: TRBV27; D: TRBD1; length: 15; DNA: TGTGCCAGCAGTACTAGACAGGGTGGGTACACTGAAGCTTTCTTT; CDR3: CASSTRQGGYTEAFF
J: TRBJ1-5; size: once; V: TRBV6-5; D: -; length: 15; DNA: TGTGCCAGCAGTTACGGAGGGGGGGGCAATCAGCCCCAGCATTTT; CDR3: CASSYGGGGNQPQHF
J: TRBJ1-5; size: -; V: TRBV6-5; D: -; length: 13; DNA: TGTGCCAGCAGTCCGTATAGCAATCAGCCCCAGCATTTT; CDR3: CASSPYSNQPQHF
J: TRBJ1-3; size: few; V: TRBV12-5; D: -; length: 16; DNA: TGTGCTAGTGGTTTGGGACCTCCTAGCTCTGGAAACACCATATATTTT; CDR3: CASGLGPPSSGNTIYF
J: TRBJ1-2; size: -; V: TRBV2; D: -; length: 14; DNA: TGTGCCAGCAGTGAATCGAACAGAAGATATGGCTACACCTTC; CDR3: CASSESNRRYGYTF
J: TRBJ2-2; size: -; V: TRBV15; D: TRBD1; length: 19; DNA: TGTGCCACCAGCAGACACAGAACCGGGACAGGGAAGGACACCGGGGAGCTGTTTTTT; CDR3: CATSRHRTGTGKDTGELFF
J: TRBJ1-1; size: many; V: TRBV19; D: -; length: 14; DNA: TGTGCCAGTAGTATCCCAGGGATGAACACTGAAGCTTTCTTT; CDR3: CASSIPGMNTEAFF
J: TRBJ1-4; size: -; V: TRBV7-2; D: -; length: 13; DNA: TGTGCCAGCAGCTTAGTAGCAGATGAAAAACTGTTTTTT; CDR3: CASSLVADEKLFF
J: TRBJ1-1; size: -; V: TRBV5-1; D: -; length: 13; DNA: TGCGCCAGCAGCTTTTCAGGGGCGACTGAAGCTTTCTTT; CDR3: CASSFSGATEAFF
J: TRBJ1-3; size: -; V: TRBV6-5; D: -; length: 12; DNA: TGTGCCAGCATCTACTCTGGAAACACCATATATTTT; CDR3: CASIYSGNTIYF
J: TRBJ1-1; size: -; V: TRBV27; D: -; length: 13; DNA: TGTGCCAGCAGTAAACAGGGGAACACTGAAGCTTTCTTT; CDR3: CASSKQGNTEAFF
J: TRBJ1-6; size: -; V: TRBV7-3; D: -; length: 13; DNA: TGTGCCAGCAGCTTAACGACAGGCGAGGCCCTCCACTTT; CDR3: CASSLTTGEALHF
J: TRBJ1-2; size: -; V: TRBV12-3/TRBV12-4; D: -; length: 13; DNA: TGTGCCAGCAGTTTAGGACACCTCTATGGCTACACCTTC; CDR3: CASSLGHLYGYTF
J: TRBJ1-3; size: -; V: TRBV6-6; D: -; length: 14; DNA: TGTGCCAGCAGTTGGACAGTGGATGGAAACACCATATATTTT; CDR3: CASSWTVDGNTIYF
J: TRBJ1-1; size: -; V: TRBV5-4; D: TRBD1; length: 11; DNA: TGTGCCAGCAGCCCAGGGGGGAGGAGGTTCTTT; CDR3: CASSPGGRRFF
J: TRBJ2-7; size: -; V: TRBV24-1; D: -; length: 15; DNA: TGTGCCACCAGTGATTCGAGGGTTTCGACCTACGAGCAGTACTTC; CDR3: CATSDSRVSTYEQYF
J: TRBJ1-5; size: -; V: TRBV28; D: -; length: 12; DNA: TGTGCCAGCACCCCTCCTAATCAGCCCCAGCATTTT; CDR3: CASTPPNQPQHF
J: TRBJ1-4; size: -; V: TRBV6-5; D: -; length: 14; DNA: TGTGCCAGCAGTTACGCGTGGGGGCGGGAAAAACTGTTTTTT; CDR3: CASSYAWGREKLFF
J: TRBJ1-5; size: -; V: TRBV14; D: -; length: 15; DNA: TGTGCCAGCAGCCAAACTACAGGAAGCAATCAGCCCCAGCATTTT; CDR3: CASSQTTGSNQPQHF
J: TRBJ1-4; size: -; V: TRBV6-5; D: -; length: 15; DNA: TGTGCCAGCAGTCCAAGGGCGGGCGATAATGAAAAACTGTTTTTT; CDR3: CASSPRAGDNEKLFF
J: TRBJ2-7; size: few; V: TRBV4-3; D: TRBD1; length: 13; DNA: TGCGCCAGCAGCCAAGAGAGACAGGGCGTGCAGTACTTC; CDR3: CASSQERQGVQYF
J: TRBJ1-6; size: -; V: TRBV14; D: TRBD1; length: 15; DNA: TGTGCCAGCAGCCAACGACAGGGGGCGAATTCACCCCTCCACTTT; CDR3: CASSQRQGANSPLHF
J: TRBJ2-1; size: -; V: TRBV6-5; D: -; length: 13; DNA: TGTGCCAGCATCGCACTAACCAACAATGAGCAGTTCTTC; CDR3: CASIALTNNEQFF
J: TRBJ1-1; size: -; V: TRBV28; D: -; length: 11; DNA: TGTGCCAGCAGTCTAGGAATGGGAGCTTTCTTT; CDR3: CASSLGMGAFF
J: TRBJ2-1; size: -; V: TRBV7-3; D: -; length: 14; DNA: TGTGCCAGCAGCCTCCGGGACAATTACAATGAGCAGTTCTTC; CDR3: CASSLRDNYNEQFF
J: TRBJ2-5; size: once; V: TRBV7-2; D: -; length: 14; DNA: TGTGCCAGCAGCAAATCCGGCCCAGGAGAGACCCAGTACTTC; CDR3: CASSKSGPGETQYF
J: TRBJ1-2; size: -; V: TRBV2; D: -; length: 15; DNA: TGTGCCAGCAGTGAAAGTCCAACAAGGAGCTATGGCTACACCTTC; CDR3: CASSESPTRSYGYTF
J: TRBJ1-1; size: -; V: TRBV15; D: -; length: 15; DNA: TGTGCCACCAGCAGAGGCGGACAGCAGAACACTGAAGCTTTCTTT; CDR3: CATSRGGQQNTEAFF
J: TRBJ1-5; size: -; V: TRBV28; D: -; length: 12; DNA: TGTGCCAGCAGTTCAACGGATCAGCCCCAGCATTTT; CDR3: CASSSTDQPQHF
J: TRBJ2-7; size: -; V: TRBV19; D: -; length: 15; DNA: TGTGCCAGTAGTATGGGCAGGGGCGCGGCCTACGAGCAGTACTTC; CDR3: CASSMGRGAAYEQYF
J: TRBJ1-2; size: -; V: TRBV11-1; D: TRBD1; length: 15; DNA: TGTGCCAGCAGTCGTAACAGGGGATCACTATCTGGCTACACCTTC; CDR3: CASSRNRGSLSGYTF
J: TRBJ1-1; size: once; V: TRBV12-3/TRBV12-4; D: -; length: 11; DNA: TGTGCCAGCAGTTCAGGGACTGGGGCTTTCTTT; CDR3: CASSSGTGAFF
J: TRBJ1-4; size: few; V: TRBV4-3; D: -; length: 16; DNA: TGCGCCAGCAGCCGGAACCTGGGGGGGGCAAACGAAAAACTGTTTTTT; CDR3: CASSRNLGGANEKLFF
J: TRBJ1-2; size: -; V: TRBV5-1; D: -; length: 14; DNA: TGCGCCAGCAGCTCAGGGGATGTTGACTATGGCTACACCTTC; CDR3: CASSSGDVDYGYTF
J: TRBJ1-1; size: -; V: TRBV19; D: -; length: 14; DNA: TGTGCCAGTGGGGCCCCAGATCTAATCACTGAAGCTTTCTTT; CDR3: CASGAPDLITEAFF
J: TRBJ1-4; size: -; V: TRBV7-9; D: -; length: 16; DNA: TGTGCCAGCAGCTTAAGGAGCCAATCGACTAATGAAAAACTGTTTTTT; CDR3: CASSLRSQSTNEKLFF